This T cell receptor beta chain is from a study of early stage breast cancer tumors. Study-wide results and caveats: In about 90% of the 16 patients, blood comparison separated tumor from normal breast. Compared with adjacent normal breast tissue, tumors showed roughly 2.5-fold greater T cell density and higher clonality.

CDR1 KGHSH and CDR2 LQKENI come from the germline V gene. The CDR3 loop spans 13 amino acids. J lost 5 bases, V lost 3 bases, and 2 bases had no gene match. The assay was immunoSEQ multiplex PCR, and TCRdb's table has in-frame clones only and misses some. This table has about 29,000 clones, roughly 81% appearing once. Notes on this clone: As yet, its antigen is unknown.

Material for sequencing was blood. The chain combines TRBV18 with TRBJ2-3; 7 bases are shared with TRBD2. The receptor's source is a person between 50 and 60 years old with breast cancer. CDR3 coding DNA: TGTGCCAGCTCACCGGGCGGGGGAGATACGCAGTATTTT. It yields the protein CASSPGGGDTQYF.